This T cell receptor beta chain came from a study of blood T cell repertoires in COVID-19. Study-level background: Samples taken during acute and convalescent COVID-19 were collected in the United States, Italy and Spain.

Original methodology: For nucleated cells, counts were estimated from reference gene primer amplification. Repertoires were generated with immunoSEQ multiplex PCR, while TCRdb's copy carries only in-frame clones and drops some. V, J and clone size are taken as reported in that table, and D and trimming were inferred from the DNA itself. This sample has about 78,000 clones, with over 80% found just once. Per the germline V gene, CDR1 is SGHAT and CDR2 is FQNNGV. V was pared by 5 bases and J by 7 bases, with 9 bases of the junction left unmatched. The CDR3 spans 15 residues. The material sequenced was peripheral blood. V and J are TRBV11-2 and TRBJ1-3; 9 positions match TRBD1. This TCR was recovered from a man aged 55 to 69 with active or convalescent COVID-19. CDR3: CASSPGTGYGNTIYF. The CDR3 DNA sequence: TGTGCCAGCAGCCCTGGGACAGGGTATGGGAACACCATATATTTT.